This T cell receptor (beta chain) is drawn from a study of shared clonotypes between healthy human individuals. CDR1 is MNHNS and CDR2 is SASEGT in the germline V gene. The CDR3 totals 20 residues. V shed 0 bases and J shed 5 bases, with 26 bases lying between them. For this clone: The antigen remains undetermined.

The table came from immunoSEQ multiplex PCR; TCRdb's copy has only in-frame clones and leaves some out. The table lists about 1 million clones, around 74% of them singletons. The study's findings and limits: A generally larger estimated richness was seen in naive subsets than in memory subsets. Sampling was confined to blood; repertoires within tissues likely differ.

V and J are TRBV6-1 and TRBJ1-5; weak D call: TRBD1 (6 bases). The TCR sequence derives from a young man in good health. The sequenced sample was memory CD4+ T cells sorted from blood. Subset defined: CD45RA-negative fraction. The CDR3 is CASSEALRWGRASRDQPQHF. CDR3 nucleotides: TGTGCCAGCAGTGAAGCGCTTCGGTGGGGGCGGGCCTCTCGAGATCAGCCCCAGCATTTT.